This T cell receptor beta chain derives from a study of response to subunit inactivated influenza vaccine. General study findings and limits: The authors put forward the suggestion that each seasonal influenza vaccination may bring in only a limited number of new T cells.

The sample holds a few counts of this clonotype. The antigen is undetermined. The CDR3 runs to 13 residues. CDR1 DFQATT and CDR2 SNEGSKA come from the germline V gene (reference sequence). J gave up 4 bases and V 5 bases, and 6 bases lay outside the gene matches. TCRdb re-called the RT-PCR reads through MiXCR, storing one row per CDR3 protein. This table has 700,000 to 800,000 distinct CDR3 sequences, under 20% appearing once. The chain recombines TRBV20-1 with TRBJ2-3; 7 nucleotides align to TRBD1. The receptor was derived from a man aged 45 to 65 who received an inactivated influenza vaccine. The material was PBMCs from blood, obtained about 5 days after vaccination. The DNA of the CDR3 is TGCAGTGCTCCATCCGGGACAGCAGATACGCAGTATTTT. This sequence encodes CSAPSGTADTQYF.